A selection of T cell receptor beta chains follows, all from one sample in a study of CD8+ T cells in alopecia areata. Method: immunoSEQ multiplex PCR; TCRdb's copy keeps in-frame clones and lacks some. The sample yields under 150,000 clones, roughly four fifths seen once. The material was CD8+ T cells sorted from blood, obtained at week 4, from a patient treated with tofacitinib. Receptor source: a human donor with alopecia areata. CDR3s include the opening cysteine and the closing phenylalanine or tryptophan.

v_call cdr3_aa
TRBV19 CASRAGTGGHQPQHF
TRBV29-1 CSVHSGGSPFF
TRBV2 CASSGGRPYYTDTQYF
TRBV29-1 CSVVWAGAHEQYF
TRBV4-1 CASSQWGPGATNEKLFF
TRBV4-1 CASSQTGGSSYNSPLHF
TRBV29-1 CSVETGVSYGYTF
TRBV5-1 CASSLDGTGGWYEQYF
TRBV19 CASSTGQADTEAFF
TRBV13 CASSSADLPGLAFTGELFF